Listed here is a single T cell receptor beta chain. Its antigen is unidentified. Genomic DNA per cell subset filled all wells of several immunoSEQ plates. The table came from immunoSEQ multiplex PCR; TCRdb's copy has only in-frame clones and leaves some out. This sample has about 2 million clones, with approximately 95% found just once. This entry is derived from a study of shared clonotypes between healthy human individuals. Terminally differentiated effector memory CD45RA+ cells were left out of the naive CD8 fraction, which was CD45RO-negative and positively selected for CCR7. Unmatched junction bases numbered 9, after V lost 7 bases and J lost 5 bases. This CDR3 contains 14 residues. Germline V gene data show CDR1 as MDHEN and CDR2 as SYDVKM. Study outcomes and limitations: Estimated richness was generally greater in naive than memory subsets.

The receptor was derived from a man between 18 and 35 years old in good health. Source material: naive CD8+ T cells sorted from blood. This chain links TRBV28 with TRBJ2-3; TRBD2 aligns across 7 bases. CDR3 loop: CASTYGEGLDTQYF. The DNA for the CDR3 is TGTGCCAGCACCTATGGGGAGGGGTTAGATACGCAGTATTTT. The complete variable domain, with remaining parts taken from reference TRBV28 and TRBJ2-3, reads DVKVTQSSRYLVKRTGEKVFLECVQDMDHENMFWYRQDPGLGLRLIYFSYDVKMKEKGDIPEGYSVSREKKERFSLILESASTNQTSMYLCASTYGEGLDTQYFGPGTRLTVL.